What follows describes a single TCR beta chain. The antigen is unknown. The sample comes from a study of cytomegalovirus exposure and HLA in healthy donors. Overall study results and limits: As a later analysis showed, several of the most significant clusters appeared to be linked to common viral pathogens.

Primers for the PCR totalled 60 Vbeta and 13 Jbeta. Method: immunoSEQ multiplex PCR; TCRdb's copy keeps in-frame clones and lacks some. The sample carries about 200,000 clones, roughly 80% recorded once. This CDR3 is built from 15 residues. Germline CDR1 is LNHNV and CDR2 is YYDKDF (reference sequence). With V trimmed by 0 bases and J by 8 bases, 8 bases remained unmatched. The TCR originated in a girl aged 2 to 9 in good health and CMV-seronegative. The sequenced material came from PBMCs. The chain links TRBV15 to TRBJ1-2; 8 nucleotides align to TRBD1. In DNA form, the CDR3 reads TGTGCCACCAGCAGAGATGGAGACAGGGGCCGAGGCTACACCTTC. The encoded protein is CATSRDGDRGRGYTF.